Listed below are T cell receptor beta chains from one sample, sequenced in a study of CD4 T cells in relation to SARS-CoV-2 and coronaviruses. Clones were sequenced by immunoSEQ multiplex PCR, and TCRdb holds only the in-frame ones, with some missing. Of 58,000 or so clones listed, about 90% are singletons. The source material was naive CD4+ T cells from PBMCs. Every receptor here comes from an adult with COVID-19. Both conserved end residues are part of each CDR3. The order of the fields is D gene, V gene, J gene, clone size, CDR3 protein, CDR3 DNA. D genes are given only for firm matches. Clone size is not always given. Where it is, it says once, few, many or a class for expanded clones.

D gene: .; V gene: TRBV6-5; J gene: TRBJ2-5; clone size: .; CDR3 protein: CASRTFAKETQYF; CDR3 DNA: TGTGCCAGCAGAACCTTCGCCAAAGAGACCCAGTACTTC
D gene: .; V gene: TRBV25-1; J gene: TRBJ2-7; clone size: .; CDR3 protein: CASSEPGGPAYEQYF; CDR3 DNA: TGTGCCAGCAGTGAACCCGGGGGGCCCGCCTACGAGCAGTACTTC
D gene: .; V gene: TRBV28; J gene: TRBJ2-1; clone size: .; CDR3 protein: CAAKRGVGGSSYNEQFF; CDR3 DNA: TGTGCCGCAAAGAGGGGGGTTGGCGGGTCCTCCTACAATGAGCAGTTCTTC
D gene: .; V gene: TRBV7-2; J gene: TRBJ2-5; clone size: .; CDR3 protein: CASSSGQPIRETQYF; CDR3 DNA: TGTGCCAGCAGCTCAGGACAGCCCATTAGGGAGACCCAGTACTTC
D gene: TRBD1; V gene: TRBV28; J gene: TRBJ2-5; clone size: .; CDR3 protein: CASRAGGKQETQYF; CDR3 DNA: TGTGCCAGCAGGGCAGGGGGCAAACAAGAGACCCAGTACTTC
D gene: .; V gene: TRBV11-1; J gene: TRBJ2-1; clone size: .; CDR3 protein: CASSPPLPGWDNEQFF; CDR3 DNA: TGTGCCAGCAGCCCGCCGTTGCCAGGGTGGGATAATGAGCAGTTCTTC
D gene: TRBD2; V gene: TRBV7-2; J gene: TRBJ2-3; clone size: .; CDR3 protein: CASSLDGMLAGGSTDTQYF; CDR3 DNA: TGTGCCAGCAGCTTAGATGGTATGCTAGCGGGAGGAAGCACAGATACGCAGTATTTT
D gene: .; V gene: TRBV28; J gene: TRBJ1-2; clone size: once; CDR3 protein: CASKGGGSDYGYTF; CDR3 DNA: TGTGCCAGCAAGGGTGGGGGTTCAGACTATGGCTACACCTTC
D gene: .; V gene: TRBV18; J gene: TRBJ2-7; clone size: .; CDR3 protein: CASSASGYEQYF; CDR3 DNA: TGTGCCAGCTCAGCCTCAGGTTACGAGCAGTACTTC
D gene: TRBD2; V gene: TRBV11-3; J gene: TRBJ2-1; clone size: .; CDR3 protein: CASSPGLAGGNEQFF; CDR3 DNA: TGTGCCAGCAGTCCGGGACTAGCGGGAGGTAATGAGCAGTTCTTC
D gene: TRBD1; V gene: TRBV6-2/TRBV6-3; J gene: TRBJ2-1; clone size: .; CDR3 protein: CASSYGGQGVNEQFF; CDR3 DNA: TGTGCCAGCAGTTACGGCGGACAGGGGGTCAATGAGCAGTTCTTC
D gene: .; V gene: TRBV27; J gene: TRBJ1-2; clone size: once; CDR3 protein: CASSRDTNYGYTF; CDR3 DNA: TGTGCCAGCAGTCGGGACACAAACTATGGCTACACCTTC
D gene: .; V gene: TRBV3-1/TRBV3-2; J gene: TRBJ1-1; clone size: .; CDR3 protein: CASSHQGWGIEAFF; CDR3 DNA: TGTGCCAGCAGCCATCAAGGTTGGGGGATTGAAGCTTTCTTT
D gene: TRBD2; V gene: TRBV3-1/TRBV3-2; J gene: TRBJ2-3; clone size: .; CDR3 protein: CASSQVLAGPSTDTQYF; CDR3 DNA: TGTGCCAGCAGCCAAGTGTTAGCGGGTCCGAGCACAGATACGCAGTATTTT
D gene: TRBD1; V gene: TRBV19; J gene: TRBJ2-5; clone size: .; CDR3 protein: CASSIGTGRGSVWGETQYF; CDR3 DNA: TGTGCCAGTAGTATAGGGACAGGGCGAGGATCAGTCTGGGGAGAGACCCAGTACTTC
D gene: .; V gene: TRBV6-5; J gene: TRBJ2-2; clone size: .; CDR3 protein: CASATGSKGTGELFF; CDR3 DNA: TGTGCCAGCGCTACAGGGTCAAAAGGGACCGGGGAGCTGTTTTTT
D gene: TRBD1; V gene: TRBV28; J gene: TRBJ2-4; clone size: .; CDR3 protein: CASSRDRAKNIQYF; CDR3 DNA: TGTGCCAGCAGCCGGGACAGGGCAAAAAACATTCAGTACTTC
D gene: .; V gene: TRBV19; J gene: TRBJ2-1; clone size: .; CDR3 protein: CASSQLDRTHNEQFF; CDR3 DNA: TGTGCCAGTAGCCAATTAGATCGGACCCACAATGAGCAGTTCTTC
D gene: .; V gene: TRBV19; J gene: TRBJ2-1; clone size: .; CDR3 protein: CASSIYLYNEQFF; CDR3 DNA: TGTGCCAGTAGTATTTACCTGTACAATGAGCAGTTCTTC
D gene: .; V gene: TRBV19; J gene: TRBJ1-5; clone size: .; CDR3 protein: CASSIDHLWTPGHQPQHF; CDR3 DNA: TGTGCCAGTAGTATAGATCATCTGTGGACCCCAGGGCATCAGCCCCAGCATTTT
D gene: .; V gene: TRBV7-2; J gene: TRBJ2-3; clone size: .; CDR3 protein: CASSVDRAGAQYF; CDR3 DNA: TGTGCCAGCAGCGTGGACAGAGCTGGGGCGCAGTATTTT
D gene: .; V gene: TRBV7-9; J gene: TRBJ2-1; clone size: .; CDR3 protein: CASSPQGGPYEQFF; CDR3 DNA: TGTGCCAGCAGTCCCCAAGGAGGTCCGTATGAGCAGTTCTTC
D gene: TRBD1; V gene: TRBV7-9; J gene: TRBJ2-3; clone size: .; CDR3 protein: CASSPMTGGAGTDTQYF; CDR3 DNA: TGTGCCAGCAGCCCTATGACAGGGGGCGCGGGCACAGATACGCAGTATTTT